The 21 T cell receptor beta chains reported below all come from one sample, sequenced in a study of shared clonotypes between healthy human individuals. The protocol was immunoSEQ multiplex PCR, while the TCRdb copy is restricted to in-frame clones and leaves out a portion. The sample shows 190,000 or so clones, roughly 70% of them seen only once. Specimen: memory CD4+ T cells sorted from blood. Subset: CD45RA-negative fraction. These receptors were taken from a man aged 25 to 45 in good health.

This clone was counted only a few times. The same CDR3 can be traced to other DNA sequences in this sample. V usage is TRBV23-1 and J usage is TRBJ1-5, with TRBD1 as a possible D gene (6 bases). TRBV23-1 is an ORF for which the function is uncertain. The CDR3 contains 15 residues. The V end lost 6 bases, the J end lost 7 bases, and 19 bases lay between the germline ends. The CDR3 DNA reads TGCGCCAGCAGAAAACAGGGTTGTGGTGGGCAGCCCCAGCATTTT. Protein: CASRKQGCGGQPQHF.

A word on this clone: The same CDR3 is also encoded by other DNA sequences in this sample. DNA of the CDR3: TGCGCCAGCAGCCCAGGGACCGTAGGCTACGAGCAGTACTTC. Amino acid sequence: CASSPGTVGYEQYF. The gene calls are TRBV4-1 and TRBJ2-7; either TRBD1 or TRBD2 may fit D (5 bases each). V was cut by 4 bases and J by 3 bases, with 13 bases left in between. The CDR3 sequence is 14 residues long. Germline CDR1 reads MGHRA; CDR2 reads YSYEKL.

The rearrangement links TRBV5-5 to TRBJ2-7; unclear D gene. V lost 0 bases and J lost 0, with 7 bases in between. From germline, CDR1 is SGHKS and CDR2 YYEKEE (reference sequence). The CDR3 is made up of 14 amino acids. CDR3 DNA sequence: TGTGCCAGCAGCTTGGATAGTAACTCCTACGAGCAGTACTTC. It yields the protein CASSLDSNSYEQYF.

To note about this clone: At one end, the junction sequence differs from germline, possibly due to a read error. The chain links TRBV2 to TRBJ1-1; 7 bases are shared with TRBD1. The CDR3 consists of 11 residues. The germline CDR1 and CDR2 sequences are SNHLY and FYNNEI. CDR3 in DNA: TGCGCTAGCGGACAGGACACTGAAGCTTTCTTT. It encodes CASGQDTEAFF.

This clone turned up a few times. The chain couples TRBV6-4 to TRBJ2-1; the D is unclear. V was cut by 2 bases and J by 1 base, with 9 bases left in between. CDR3 length: 15 amino acids. From germline, CDR1 is MRHNA and CDR2 SNTAGT. The DNA for the CDR3 is TGTGCCAGCAGTGACGTGGGGTCTTCCTACAATGAGCAGTTCTTC. Translation gives CASSDVGSSYNEQFF.

This chain uses TRBV6-4 with TRBJ2-5, with 7 bases matching TRBD1. The germline CDR1 and CDR2 sequences are MRHNA and SNTAGT. The CDR3 covers 17 residues. V lost 4 bases and J lost 2; bases outside the gene matches: 13. The chain's CDR3 is CASSGVHRDRVQETQYF. CDR3 sequence (DNA): TGTGCCAGCAGTGGGGTACATCGAGACAGGGTACAAGAGACCCAGTACTTC.

V usage is TRBV4-1 and J usage is TRBJ2-3; D call uncertain. This CDR3 region has 17 residues. Trimming pared 0 bases from V and 2 bases from J, leaving 15 bases between. Germline V lookup: CDR1 MGHRA, CDR2 YSYEKL. The CDR3 protein is CASSQEPRLGPTDTQYF. In nucleotides, the CDR3 is TGCGCCAGCAGCCAAGAGCCTAGGCTAGGTCCCACAGATACGCAGTATTTT.

The gene calls are TRBV6-5 and TRBJ2-7; 10 bases align to TRBD2. Trimming at V came to 6 bases and at J to 2 bases, leaving 4 bases not matched to a gene. Germline CDR1 is MNHEY and CDR2 is SVGAGI. CDR3 size: 14 residues. CDR3 sequence: CASRRTSGAYEQYF. DNA for the CDR3: TGTGCCAGCAGACGGACTAGCGGAGCCTACGAGCAGTACTTC.

This clone was counted a few times. The rearrangement joins TRBV9 to TRBJ1-1; D not resolved. Germline V lookup: CDR1 SGDLS, CDR2 YYNGEE. V shed 0 bases and J shed 5 bases, with 8 bases lying between them. This CDR3 contains 13 residues. CDR3 protein: CASSVAQHTEAFF. The CDR3 nucleotides read TGTGCCAGCAGCGTAGCACAGCATACTGAAGCTTTCTTT. The whole variable domain, filled in from reference TRBV9 and TRBJ1-1, reads DSGVTQTPKHLITATGQRVTLRCSPRSGDLSVYWYQQSLDQGLQFLIQYYNGEERAKGNILERFSAQQFPDLHSELNLSSLELGDSALYFCASSVAQHTEAFFGQGTRLTVV.

This clone was picked up one time. The chain joins TRBV5-6 to TRBJ2-3, with D hard to call. The CDR3 is 13 residues long. The ends were cut back, 4 bases at V and 6 bases at J, with 12 bases in the middle. CDR1 is SGHDT, CDR2 YYEEEE, per germline. The CDR3 region is CASSPPDTDTQYF. The CDR3 DNA reads TGTGCCAGCAGCCCCCCCGATACCGATACGCAGTATTTT.

Comments on this clone: This same CDR3 is encoded by further DNA sequences in the sample. The chain employs TRBV11-2 and TRBJ2-7; perhaps TRBD2 as D (5 bases). Trimming stripped 0 bases from V and 7 bases from J, with 13 bases between. The germline V gene has CDR1 SGHAT and CDR2 FQNNGV. The CDR3 is 14 residues long. CDR3 nucleotide sequence: TGTGCCAGCAGCTTAGATTCGGGATTTACTGAGCAGTACTTC. It specifies CASSLDSGFTEQYF.

The gene calls are TRBV5-4 and TRBJ2-5; unclear D gene. This CDR3 contains 11 residues. Germline V lookup: CDR1 SGHNT, CDR2 YYREEE (reference sequence). The V and J ends lost 0 bases and 6 bases respectively, with 3 bases between them. The CDR3 DNA reads TGTGCCAGCAGCTTGGAAAAGACCCAGTACTTC. The encoded protein is CASSLEKTQYF.

CDR3: CASSPGIERDNTGELFF. The CDR3 DNA reads TGTGCCAGCAGCCCGGGGATCGAGCGGGATAACACCGGGGAGCTGTTTTTT. This sequence joins TRBV2 and TRBJ2-2; 7 nucleotides agree with TRBD2. The trim removed 6 bases at V and 2 bases at J, leaving 12 bases unmatched. The CDR3 contains 17 residues. Germline V gene sequence: CDR1 SNHLY, CDR2 FYNNEI. The full variable domain, its missing parts supplied by reference TRBV2 and TRBJ2-2, is EPEVTQTPSHQVTQMGQEVILRCVPISNHLYFYWYRQILGQKVEFLVSFYNNEISEKSEIFDDQFSVERPDGSNFTLKIRSTKLEDSAMYFCASSPGIERDNTGELFFGEGSRLTVL.

This clone was recorded once. This chain joins TRBV5-6 and TRBJ2-1; D gene ambiguous. Trimming pared 1 base from V and 0 bases from J, leaving 5 bases between. The CDR3 sequence is 14 residues long. Germline CDR1 and CDR2: SGHDT and YYEEEE. DNA of the CDR3: TGTGCCAGCAGCTTGACTACCTCCTACAATGAGCAGTTCTTC. Translation: CASSLTTSYNEQFF. The whole variable domain, filled in from reference TRBV5-6 and TRBJ2-1, reads DAGVTQSPTHLIKTRGQQVTLRCSPKSGHDTVSWYQQALGQGPQFIFQYYEEEERQRGNFPDRFSGHQFPNYSSELNVNALLLGDSALYLCASSLTTSYNEQFFGPGTRLTVL.

The rearrangement links TRBV9 to TRBJ2-2; D is undetermined. CDR1 is SGDLS and CDR2 is YYNGEE in the germline V gene. The CDR3 covers 15 residues. V lost 0 bases to trimming and J lost 6 bases, with 12 bases between them. The DNA for the CDR3 is TGTGCCAGCAGCGTAGAGCCAGCTTTGGCCGGGGAGCTGTTTTTT. Its translation is CASSVEPALAGELFF.

J is TRBJ2-1 and V is TRBV7-8; 13 bases line up with TRBD2. Germline CDR1 SGHVS, CDR2 FQNEAQ. With V trimmed by 4 bases and J by 6 bases, 3 bases remained unmatched. CDR3 length: 15 residues. CDR3 residues: CASSSGLAGINEQFF. CDR3 coding DNA: TGTGCCAGCAGCTCGGGACTAGCGGGGATCAATGAGCAGTTCTTC.

The chain couples TRBV11-2 to TRBJ2-5; no firm D call. The germline V gene has CDR1 SGHAT and CDR2 FQNNGV. V lost 1 base and J lost 3, with 9 bases in between. The CDR3 consists of 14 residues. The CDR3 reads CASSLGGLEETQYF. CDR3 DNA: TGTGCCAGCAGCTTAGGTGGTTTAGAAGAGACCCAGTACTTC.

A remark on this clone: Other DNA sequences in the sample encode the same CDR3. The chain couples TRBV14 to TRBJ1-1; D may be TRBD1 (6 bases). The V end was cut by 4 bases, the J end by 1 base, with 7 bases between. Germline V gene data show CDR1 as SGHDN and CDR2 as FVKESK. The length of the CDR3 is 13 residues. The CDR3: CASSLQGNTEAFF. The CDR3 DNA sequence: TGTGCCAGCAGCCTACAGGGGAACACTGAAGCTTTCTTT.

In its sample, this clone was seen many times. This sequence joins TRBV10-3 and TRBJ2-7; 7 nucleotides align to TRBD2. The V and J ends lost 4 bases and 0 bases, in that order; junction bases with no gene match: 12. The CDR3 consists of 17 residues. CDR1 and CDR2 from the germline V gene are ENHRY and SYGVKD. CDR3 DNA sequence: TGTGCCATCAGTGGGCACTACCGTGGCGGGAGCTCCTACGAGCAGTACTTC. Translated: CAISGHYRGGSSYEQYF.

The J gene is TRBJ1-4, the V gene TRBV6-5; the D is unclear. The CDR3 length is 14 residues. Trimming stripped 5 bases from V and 3 bases from J, with 10 bases between. CDR1 is MNHEY and CDR2 is SVGAGI in the germline V gene. CDR3 loop: CASSPSTANEKLFF. The DNA for the CDR3 is TGTGCCAGCAGTCCCAGTACGGCTAATGAAAAACTGTTTTTT.

This rearrangement joins TRBV9 to TRBJ2-7; 8 bases are a match to TRBD1. The CDR3 is made up of 13 amino acids. CDR1 SGDLS and CDR2 YYNGEE come from the germline V gene. The V segment lost 4 bases and the J segment 2 bases; nucleotides outside the gene matches: 2. CDR3 bases: TGTGCCAGCAGCAGGGACAGGACCTACGAGCAGTACTTC. Translation: CASSRDRTYEQYF. The complete variable domain, with remaining parts taken from reference TRBV9 and TRBJ2-7, reads DSGVTQTPKHLITATGQRVTLRCSPRSGDLSVYWYQQSLDQGLQFLIQYYNGEERAKGNILERFSAQQFPDLHSELNLSSLELGDSALYFCASSRDRTYEQYFGPGTRLTVT.